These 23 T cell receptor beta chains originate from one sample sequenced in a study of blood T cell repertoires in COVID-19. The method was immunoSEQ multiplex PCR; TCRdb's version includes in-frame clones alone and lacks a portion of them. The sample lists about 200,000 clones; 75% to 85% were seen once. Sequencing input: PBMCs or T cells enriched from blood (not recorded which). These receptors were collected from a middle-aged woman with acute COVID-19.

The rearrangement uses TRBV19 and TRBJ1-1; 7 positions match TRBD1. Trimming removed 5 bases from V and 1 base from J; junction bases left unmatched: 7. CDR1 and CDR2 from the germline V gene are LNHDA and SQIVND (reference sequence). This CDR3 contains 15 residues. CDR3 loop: CASSPGGQQNTEAFF. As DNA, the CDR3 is TGTGCCAGTAGTCCAGGGGGACAGCAGAACACTGAAGCTTTCTTT.

The CDR3: CASSYSGTWGGEQFF. Written as DNA, the CDR3 is TGTGCCAGCAGTTACTCGGGGACTTGGGGTGGTGAGCAGTTCTTC. V is TRBV6-2 or TRBV6-3 and J is TRBJ2-1, with D perhaps TRBD2 (6 bases). The CDR3 extends over 15 amino acids. Germline V CDR1 and CDR2: MNHEY, SVGEGT. Trimming took off 0 bases at V and 9 bases at J, with 15 bases between the two ends.

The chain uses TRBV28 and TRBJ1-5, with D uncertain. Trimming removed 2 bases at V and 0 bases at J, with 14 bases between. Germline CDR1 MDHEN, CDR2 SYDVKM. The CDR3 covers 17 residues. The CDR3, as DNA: TGTGCCAGCAGTTTACCGATCCTCGGTCATAGCAATCAGCCCCAGCATTTT. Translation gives CASSLPILGHSNQPQHF. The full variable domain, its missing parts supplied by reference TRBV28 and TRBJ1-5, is DVKVTQSSRYLVKRTGEKVFLECVQDMDHENMFWYRQDPGLGLRLIYFSYDVKMKEKGDIPEGYSVSREKKERFSLILESASTNQTSMYLCASSLPILGHSNQPQHFGDGTRLSIL.

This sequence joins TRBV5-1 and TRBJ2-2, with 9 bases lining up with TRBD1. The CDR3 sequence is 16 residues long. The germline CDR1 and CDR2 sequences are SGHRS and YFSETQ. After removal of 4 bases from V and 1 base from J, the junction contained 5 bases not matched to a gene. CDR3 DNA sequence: TGCGCCAGCAGCGTTCGACAGGGGGGGAACACCGGGGAGCTGTTTTTT. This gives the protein CASSVRQGGNTGELFF.

The CDR3 loop reads CASSPSQGAQNGYTF. Here the CDR3 DNA reads TGTGCCAGCAGCCCGTCACAGGGGGCGCAGAATGGCTACACCTTC. The chain recombines TRBV7-6 with TRBJ1-2; TRBD1 matches 9 bases. The CDR3 spans 15 residues. The V segment lost 5 bases and the J segment 6 bases; nucleotides outside the gene matches: 10. Germline values: CDR1 SGHVS, CDR2 FNYEAQ.

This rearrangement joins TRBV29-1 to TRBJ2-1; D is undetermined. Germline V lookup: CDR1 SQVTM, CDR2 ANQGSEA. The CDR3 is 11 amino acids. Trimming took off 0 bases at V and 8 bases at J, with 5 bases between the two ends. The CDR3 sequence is CSVEDNYEQFF. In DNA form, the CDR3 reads TGCAGCGTTGAAGACAACTATGAGCAGTTCTTC.

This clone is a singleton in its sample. CDR3 sequence reads: CASSSPDSSRYGYTF. The DNA of the CDR3 is TGTGCCAGCAGCTCTCCGGACAGTTCGCGTTATGGCTACACCTTC. The rearrangement links TRBV3-1 (or the pseudogene TRBV3-2) to TRBJ1-2, with D perhaps matching TRBD1 (6 bases). This CDR3 is built from 15 residues. Trimming took off 5 bases at V and 5 bases at J, with 18 bases between the two ends. Germline V CDR1 and CDR2: LGHDT, YNNKEL (reference sequence).

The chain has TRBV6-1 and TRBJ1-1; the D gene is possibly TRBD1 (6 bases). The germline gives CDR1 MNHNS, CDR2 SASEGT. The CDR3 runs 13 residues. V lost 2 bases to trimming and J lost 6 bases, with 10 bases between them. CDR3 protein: CASSETGKAEAFF. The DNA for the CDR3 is TGTGCCAGCAGTGAAACAGGGAAGGCTGAAGCTTTCTTT.

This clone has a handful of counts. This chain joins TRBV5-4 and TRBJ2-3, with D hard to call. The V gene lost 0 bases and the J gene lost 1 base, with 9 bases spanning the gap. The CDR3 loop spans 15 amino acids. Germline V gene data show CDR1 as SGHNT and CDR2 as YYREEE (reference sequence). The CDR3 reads CASSLGGRRTDTQYF. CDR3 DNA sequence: TGTGCCAGCAGCTTGGGTGGGCGCCGCACAGATACGCAGTATTTT.

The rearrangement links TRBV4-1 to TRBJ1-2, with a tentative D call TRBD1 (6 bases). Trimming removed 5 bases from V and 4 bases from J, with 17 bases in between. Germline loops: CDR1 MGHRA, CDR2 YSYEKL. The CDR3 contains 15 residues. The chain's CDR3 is CASSFQQGPLYGYTF. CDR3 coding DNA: TGCGCCAGCAGCTTCCAACAGGGACCCCTCTATGGCTACACCTTC.

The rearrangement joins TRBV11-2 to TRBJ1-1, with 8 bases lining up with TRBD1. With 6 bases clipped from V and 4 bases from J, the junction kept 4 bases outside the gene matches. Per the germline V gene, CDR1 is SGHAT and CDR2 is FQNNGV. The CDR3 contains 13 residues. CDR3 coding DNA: TGTGCCAGCAGGGACAGGGTAAGCACTGAAGCTTTCTTT. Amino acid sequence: CASRDRVSTEAFF. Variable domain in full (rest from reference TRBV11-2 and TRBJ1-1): EAGVAQSPRYKIIEKRQSVAFWCNPISGHATLYWYQQILGQGPKLLIQFQNNGVVDDSQLPKDRFSAERLKGVDSTLKIQPAKLEDSAVYLCASRDRVSTEAFFGQGTRLTVV.

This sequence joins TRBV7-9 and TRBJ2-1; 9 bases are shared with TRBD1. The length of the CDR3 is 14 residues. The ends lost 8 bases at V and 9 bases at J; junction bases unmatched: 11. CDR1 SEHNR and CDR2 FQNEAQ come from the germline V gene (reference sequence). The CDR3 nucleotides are TGTGCCAGCTCCGGGACAGGGTCGTTGGGTGAGCAGTTCTTC. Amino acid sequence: CASSGTGSLGEQFF. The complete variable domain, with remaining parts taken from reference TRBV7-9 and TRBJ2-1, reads DTGVSQNPRHKITKRGQNVTFRCDPISEHNRLYWYRQTLGQGPEFLTYFQNEAQLEKSRLLSDRFSAERPKGSFSTLEIQRTEQGDSAMYLCASSGTGSLGEQFFGPGTRLTVL.

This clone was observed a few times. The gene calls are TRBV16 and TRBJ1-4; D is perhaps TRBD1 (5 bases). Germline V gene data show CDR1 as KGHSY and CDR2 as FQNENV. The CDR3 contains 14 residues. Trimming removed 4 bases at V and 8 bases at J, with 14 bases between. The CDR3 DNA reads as TGTGCCAGCAGCCGGGGACTGGGCAGAGAAAAACTGTTTTTT. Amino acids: CASSRGLGREKLFF.

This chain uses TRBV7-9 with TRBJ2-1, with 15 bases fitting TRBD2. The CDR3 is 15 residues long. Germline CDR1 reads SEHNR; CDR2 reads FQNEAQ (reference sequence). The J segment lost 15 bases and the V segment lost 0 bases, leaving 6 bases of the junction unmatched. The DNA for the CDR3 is TGTGCCAGCAGCTTAGCGGGGACTAGCGGGAGGAATCTGTTCTTC. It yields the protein CASSLAGTSGRNLFF.

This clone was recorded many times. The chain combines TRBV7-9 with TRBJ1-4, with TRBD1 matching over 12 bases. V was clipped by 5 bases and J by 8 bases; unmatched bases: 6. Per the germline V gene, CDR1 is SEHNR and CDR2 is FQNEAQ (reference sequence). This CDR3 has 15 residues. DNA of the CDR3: TGTGCCAGCAGCCCGGGACAGGGGGCGAAAGAAAAACTGTTTTTT. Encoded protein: CASSPGQGAKEKLFF.

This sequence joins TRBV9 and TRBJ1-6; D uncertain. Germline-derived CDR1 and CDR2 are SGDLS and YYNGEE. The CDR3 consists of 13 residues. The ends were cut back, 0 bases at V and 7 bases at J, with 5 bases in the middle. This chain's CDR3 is CASSVAQNSPLHF. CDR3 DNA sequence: TGTGCCAGCAGCGTAGCTCAGAATTCACCCCTCCACTTT. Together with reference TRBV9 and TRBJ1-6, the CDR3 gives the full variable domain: DSGVTQTPKHLITATGQRVTLRCSPRSGDLSVYWYQQSLDQGLQFLIQYYNGEERAKGNILERFSAQQFPDLHSELNLSSLELGDSALYFCASSVAQNSPLHFGNGTRLTVT.

This chain's CDR3 is CASSDPLDGEKLFF. CDR3 nucleotides: TGTGCCAGCAGTGACCCCCTAGACGGTGAAAAACTGTTTTTT. V and J are TRBV6-1 and TRBJ1-4; D gene uncertain. Trimming removed 3 bases at V and 7 bases at J, with 12 bases between. There are 14 residues in the CDR3. CDR1 and CDR2 (germline): MNHNS, SASEGT.

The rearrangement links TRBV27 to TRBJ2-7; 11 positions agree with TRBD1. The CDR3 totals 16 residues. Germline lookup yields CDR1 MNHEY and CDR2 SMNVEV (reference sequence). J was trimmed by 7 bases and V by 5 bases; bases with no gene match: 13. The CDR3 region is CASSVGTGGFSDEQYF. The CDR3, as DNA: TGTGCCAGCAGTGTAGGGACAGGGGGTTTCTCGGATGAGCAGTACTTC.

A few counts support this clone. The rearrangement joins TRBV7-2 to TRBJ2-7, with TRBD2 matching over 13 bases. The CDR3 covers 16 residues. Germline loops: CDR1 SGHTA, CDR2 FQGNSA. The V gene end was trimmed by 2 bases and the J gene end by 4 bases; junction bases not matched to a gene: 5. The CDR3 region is CASSLRTGLAGYEQYF. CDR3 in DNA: TGTGCCAGCAGCTTACGGACGGGACTAGCGGGGTACGAGCAGTACTTC.

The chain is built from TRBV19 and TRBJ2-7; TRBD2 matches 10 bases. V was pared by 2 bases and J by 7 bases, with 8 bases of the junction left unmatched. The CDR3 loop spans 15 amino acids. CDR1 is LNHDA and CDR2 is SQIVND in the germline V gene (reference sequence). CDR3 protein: CASSISGRAESEQYF. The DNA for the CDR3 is TGTGCCAGTAGTATAAGCGGGAGGGCCGAAAGTGAGCAGTACTTC.

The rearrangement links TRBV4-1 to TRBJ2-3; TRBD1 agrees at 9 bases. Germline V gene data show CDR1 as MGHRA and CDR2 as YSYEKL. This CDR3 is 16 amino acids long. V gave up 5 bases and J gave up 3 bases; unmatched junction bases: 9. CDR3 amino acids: CASSKRTGDGTDTQYF. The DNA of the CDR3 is TGCGCCAGCAGCAAGCGGACAGGGGATGGGACAGATACGCAGTATTTT.

CDR3 amino acids: CASQPRVSGNTIYF. DNA for the CDR3: TGTGCCAGCCAACCCAGGGTATCAGGAAACACCATATATTTT. This chain uses TRBV2 with TRBJ1-3; tentative D call: TRBD1 (5 bases). The germline V gene encodes CDR1 SNHLY and CDR2 FYNNEI. This CDR3 region has 14 residues. Trimming took 8 bases from V and 4 from J, leaving 15 bases between them.

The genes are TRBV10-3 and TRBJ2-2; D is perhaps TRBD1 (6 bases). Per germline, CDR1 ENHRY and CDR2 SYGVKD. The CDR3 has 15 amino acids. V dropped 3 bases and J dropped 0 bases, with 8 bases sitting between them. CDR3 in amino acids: CAISDRTANTGELFF. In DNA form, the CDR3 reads TGTGCCATCAGTGACCGGACAGCGAACACCGGGGAGCTGTTTTTT.